This entry is about one T cell receptor (beta chain). The data derive from a study of glioma-infiltrating T cells after dendritic cell vaccination. Looked up from germline, CDR1 is SEHNR and CDR2 is FQNEAQ (reference sequence). This CDR3 region has 12 residues. V was trimmed by 5 bases and J by 10 bases, leaving 14 bases between them. Time point noted: after dendritic cell vaccination, including at tumor progression/relapse. Input was around 1.9 ug genomic DNA, or all available if less. The data were produced by immunoSEQ multiplex PCR, yet TCRdb's version contains in-frame clones alone and is incomplete. The repertoire holds 75,000 to 95,000 clones, 80% to 90% seen once, with approximately 2.4% in the top ten.

The material was blood, obtained after dendritic cell vaccination. This sequence originates from a human donor with glioblastoma. This chain links TRBV7-9 with TRBJ1-2; D is undetermined. The CDR3 coding sequence is TGTGCCAGCAGCCTAGAGGGAGGATACTACACCTTC. Translating it yields CASSLEGGYYTF.